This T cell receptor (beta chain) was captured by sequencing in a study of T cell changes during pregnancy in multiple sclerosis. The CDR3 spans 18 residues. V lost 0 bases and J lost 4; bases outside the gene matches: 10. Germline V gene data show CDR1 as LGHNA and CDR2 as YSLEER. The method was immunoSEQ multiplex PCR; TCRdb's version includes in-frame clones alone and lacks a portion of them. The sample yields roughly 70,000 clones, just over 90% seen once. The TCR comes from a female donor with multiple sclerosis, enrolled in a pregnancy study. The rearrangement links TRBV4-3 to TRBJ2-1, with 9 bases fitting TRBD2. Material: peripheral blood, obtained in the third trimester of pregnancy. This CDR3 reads CASSQEAVAGAKYNEQFF. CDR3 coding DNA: TGCGCCAGCAGCCAAGAAGCAGTAGCGGGGGCCAAGTACAATGAGCAGTTCTTC.